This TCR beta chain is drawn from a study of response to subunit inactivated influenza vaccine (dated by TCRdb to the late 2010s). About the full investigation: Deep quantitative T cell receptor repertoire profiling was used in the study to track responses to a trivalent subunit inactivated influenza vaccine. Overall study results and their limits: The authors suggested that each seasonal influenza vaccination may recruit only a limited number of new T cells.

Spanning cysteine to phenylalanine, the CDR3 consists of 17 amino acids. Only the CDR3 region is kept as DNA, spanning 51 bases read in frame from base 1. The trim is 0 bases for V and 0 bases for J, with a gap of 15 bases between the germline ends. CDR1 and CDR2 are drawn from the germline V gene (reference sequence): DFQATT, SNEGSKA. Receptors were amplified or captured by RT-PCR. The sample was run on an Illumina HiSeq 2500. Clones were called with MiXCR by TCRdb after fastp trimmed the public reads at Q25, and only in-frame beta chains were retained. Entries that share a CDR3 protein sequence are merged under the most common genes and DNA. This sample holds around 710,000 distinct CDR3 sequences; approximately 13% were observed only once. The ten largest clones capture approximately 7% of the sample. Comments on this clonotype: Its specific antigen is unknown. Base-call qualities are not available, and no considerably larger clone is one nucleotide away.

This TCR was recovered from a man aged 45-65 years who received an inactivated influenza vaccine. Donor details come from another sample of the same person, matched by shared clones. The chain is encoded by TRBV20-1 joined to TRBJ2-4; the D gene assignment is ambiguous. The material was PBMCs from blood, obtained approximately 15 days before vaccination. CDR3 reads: CSARDLYPTLAKNIQYF. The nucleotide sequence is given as TGCAGTGCTAGAGATCTCTACCCTACCTTAGCCAAAAACATTCAGTACTTC.